These 7 T cell receptor beta chains were sequenced from one sample in a study of blood T cell repertoires in COVID-19 (dated by TCRdb to 2018 to 2021). Libraries were prepared through the immunoSEQ multiplex PCR assay. The source is immuneACCESS, and TCRdb retained only in-frame sequences with V and J called. Part of the clones is not carried over; for the studies checked, unresolved V genes explain less than half of this, and the remainder is unexplained. In this sample the table shows approximately 170,000 clones, approximately 80% of which occur a single time. Together, the top ten hold approximately 10% of the sample. The sequenced material came from peripheral blood. The receptors shown here come from a human donor in a cohort sampled during active COVID-19.

This clone has more than one count but fewer than ten. Other nucleotide sequences from this sample produce the same CDR3. This sequence joins TRBV27 and TRBJ2-5, with unresolved D. CDR1 is MNHEY and CDR2 is SMNVEV in the germline V gene (reference sequence). Trimming pared 0 bases from V and 1 base from J, leaving 9 bases between. The CDR3 runs to 15 residues. This chain's CDR3 is CASSLSRNAQETQYF. CDR3 sequence (DNA): TGTGCCAGCAGTTTATCGAGAAATGCCCAAGAGACCCAGTACTTC.

The CDR3 DNA sequence: TGTGCCAGCAGAACCAGGGGACAGGGGGCGACTGGCTACACCTTC. Its protein is CASRTRGQGATGYTF. V usage is TRBV2 and J usage is TRBJ1-2; 12 nucleotides align to TRBD1. With V trimmed by 6 bases and J by 7 bases, 9 bases remained unmatched. Germline V CDR1 and CDR2: SNHLY, FYNNEI. The CDR3 covers 15 residues.

This rearrangement joins TRBV20-1 to TRBJ2-5; the D gene is possibly TRBD2 (5 bases). Between the trimmed V and J ends, which lost 7 bases and 5 bases, there was a span of 11 bases. CDR3 length: 11 residues. Germline CDR1 is DFQATT and CDR2 is SNEGSKA (reference sequence). DNA of the CDR3: TGCAGTGTTGTAGGCGGGGAGACCCAGTACTTC. This encodes CSVVGGETQYF.

The rearrangement uses TRBV10-3 and TRBJ1-4; TRBD1 agrees at 9 bases. The V and J ends lost 2 bases and 9 bases, in that order; junction bases with no gene match: 7. CDR3 length: 15 amino acids. Germline assignment: CDR1 ENHRY and CDR2 SYGVKD. The CDR3 loop is CAISEGTGFVKKLFF. The CDR3 coding sequence is TGTGCCATCAGTGAGGGGACAGGGTTCGTGAAAAAACTGTTTTTT.

Turning to this clone: The same CDR3 arises from other DNA sequences in this sample as well. The V call is TRBV10-3, the J call TRBJ2-5; 9 bases align to TRBD2. Germline assignment: CDR1 ENHRY and CDR2 SYGVKD. This CDR3 is built from 12 residues. Trimming removed 9 bases from V and 1 base from J; junction bases left unmatched: 0. CDR3 in amino acids: CAISGGQETQYF. CDR3 bases: TGTGCCATTAGCGGGGGCCAAGAGACCCAGTACTTC.

A single count supports this clone. The chain employs TRBV4-3 and TRBJ2-3; D possibly corresponds to TRBD1 (5 bases). The CDR3 has 16 residues. Trimming took off 5 bases at V and 0 bases at J, with 15 bases between the two ends. Germline V gene lookup returns CDR1 LGHNA and CDR2 YSLEER. CDR3 loop: CASSSEWGESTDTQYF. In DNA form, the CDR3 reads TGCGCCAGCAGCTCCGAATGGGGCGAGAGCACAGATACGCAGTATTTT.

This clone came up a few times. V gene TRBV7-9 combines with J gene TRBJ2-2, with D unresolved. The CDR3 is 13 amino acids. V was trimmed by 7 bases and J by 1 base, leaving 7 bases between them. From germline, CDR1 is SEHNR and CDR2 FQNEAQ (reference sequence). CDR3 DNA: TGTGCCAGCAACCGAGGGAACACCGGGGAGCTGTTTTTT. Its translation: CASNRGNTGELFF. The variable domain in full, completed from reference TRBV7-9 and TRBJ2-2, reads DTGVSQNPRHKITKRGQNVTFRCDPISEHNRLYWYRQTLGQGPEFLTYFQNEAQLEKSRLLSDRFSAERPKGSFSTLEIQRTEQGDSAMYLCASNRGNTGELFFGEGSRLTVL.